The clone carrying this T cell receptor (beta chain) has only a few counts. The junction and the germline gene differ at one end; a read error may be behind it. This entry belongs to a study of identical twins. A universal primer site arose from template switching, and cDNA bore unique molecular identifiers. MiXCR, run by TCRdb on the 5' RACE reads, gives a single entry per CDR3 protein. The sample lists 1.5 million to 2 million distinct CDR3 sequences; more than 30% were seen once. Healthy Caucasians, and only they, were the donors. The CDR3 has 14 residues. The germline V gene encodes CDR1 MGHRA and CDR2 YSYEKL.

This chain joins TRBV4-1 and TRBJ2-7, with D possibly TRBD2 on 5 matching bases. The receptor was isolated from a newborn girl in good health. The sequencing sample was made of cord blood. CDR3 in amino acids: CASSQGTARYEQYF. The CDR3 coding sequence is TGCGCCAGCAGCCAAGGGACTGCTAGGTACGAGCAGTACTTT.